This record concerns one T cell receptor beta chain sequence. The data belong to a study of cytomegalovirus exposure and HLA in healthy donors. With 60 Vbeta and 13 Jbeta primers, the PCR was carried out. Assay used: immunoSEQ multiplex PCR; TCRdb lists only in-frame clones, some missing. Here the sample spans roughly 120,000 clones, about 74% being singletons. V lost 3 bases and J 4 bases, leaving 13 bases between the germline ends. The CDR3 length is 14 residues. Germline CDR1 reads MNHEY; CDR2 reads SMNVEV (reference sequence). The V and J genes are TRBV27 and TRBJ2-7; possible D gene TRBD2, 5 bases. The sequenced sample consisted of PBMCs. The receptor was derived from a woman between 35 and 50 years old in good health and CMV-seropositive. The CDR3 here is CASSLFGVKYEQYF. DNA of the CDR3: TGTGCCAGCAGTTTGTTCGGGGTTAAATACGAGCAGTACTTC.